These 20 T cell receptor beta chains came from one sample sequenced in a study of vaccination and CD4 T cells after COVID-19. Specified treatment: approximately 9-day PBMC culture with coronavirus spike peptide pools or control peptides (ViraFEST assay). These receptors' targets are unknown. Sequence data for DNA of cultured CD4+ T cells were generated by the Oncomine TCR Beta short-read assay. TCRdb recomputed calls from the PCR reads with MiXCR, one row per CDR3 protein. This sample yields about 13,000 distinct CDR3 sequences, of which 52% are seen a single time; about a sixth belongs to the top ten. Sample: CD4+ T cells from blood, cultured in vitro. These receptors were taken from a human donor who had recovered from COVID-19.

The rearrangement links TRBV2 to TRBJ1-2; tentative D call: TRBD1 (5 bases). Germline CDR1 reads SNHLY; CDR2 reads FYNNEI. The germline V and J ends were trimmed by 1 base and 7 bases, with 10 bases remaining between them. This CDR3 has 13 residues. The CDR3 DNA sequence: TGTGCCAGCAGTGAAGGGGGCACGGTTGGCTACACCTTC. This gives the protein CASSEGGTVGYTF.

V and J are TRBV24-1 and TRBJ2-7; 7 nucleotides agree with TRBD2. Unmatched junction bases numbered 3, after V lost 3 bases and J lost 5 bases. CDR1 KGHDR and CDR2 SFDVKD come from the germline V gene. The CDR3 contains 13 residues. The CDR3 loop is CATSDGLGDEQYF. CDR3 nucleotides: TGTGCCACCAGTGATGGACTAGGGGACGAGCAGTACTTC.

The CDR3 sequence is CSAREASGRGTYNEQFF. The CDR3 DNA reads TGCAGTGCTAGAGAAGCTAGCGGGAGGGGAACCTACAATGAGCAGTTCTTC. The gene calls are TRBV20-1 and TRBJ2-1; TRBD2 matches 12 bases. CDR1 DFQATT and CDR2 SNEGSKA come from the germline V gene (reference sequence). This CDR3 spans 17 amino acids. J lost 2 bases, V lost 0 bases, and 5 bases had no gene match.

This clonotype was seen a handful of times. The gene calls are TRBV2 and TRBJ2-7; the match to TRBD1 covers 9 bases. Per germline, CDR1 SNHLY and CDR2 FYNNEI. The CDR3 runs to 15 residues. Germline trimming cut 2 bases from V and 3 bases from J; bases unmatched to any gene: 5. CDR3 DNA: TGTGCCAGCAGTGAACTACCGGGACAGGGCTACGAGCAGTACTTC. Translated, it gives CASSELPGQGYEQYF.

In this sample, this clonotype turned up a few times. The chain couples TRBV6-1 to TRBJ1-1, with D hard to call. Germline values: CDR1 MNHNS, CDR2 SASEGT. This CDR3 has 12 residues. V was shortened by 7 bases and J by 6 bases, with 12 bases between the two germline ends. CDR3 sequence reads: CASTPGGPEAFF. For the CDR3, the DNA is TGTGCCAGCACCCCCGGTGGCCCTGAAGCTTTCTTT.

The CDR3: CASSYSRPSYGYTF. The CDR3 DNA sequence: TGTGCCAGCAGTTACTCTCGTCCTTCCTATGGCTACACCTTC. The V call is TRBV6-2 or TRBV6-3, the J call TRBJ1-2; no firm D call. This CDR3 comprises 14 residues. Germline loops: CDR1 MNHEY, CDR2 SVGEGT. The V gene lost 0 bases and the J gene lost 4 bases, with 9 bases spanning the gap.

This chain links TRBV27 with TRBJ1-1; maybe TRBD1 (6 bases). CDR1 and CDR2 (germline): MNHEY, SMNVEV (reference sequence). Deletions cut 4 bases from V and 2 bases from J, with 17 bases between. CDR3 length equals 16 residues. The CDR3 coding sequence is TGTGCCAGCAGTTCCCCTAGCAGGGGCCGAAACACTGAAGCTTTCTTT. Translated: CASSSPSRGRNTEAFF.

The gene calls are TRBV5-1 and TRBJ1-1; the D is unclear. The CDR3 sequence is 13 residues long. With 2 bases removed from V and 2 bases from J, the gap between germline ends came to 7 bases. Germline CDR1 and CDR2: SGHRS and YFSETQ. The CDR3 DNA is TGCGCCAGCAGCTTCGGCAGAAACACTGAAGCTTTCTTT. Amino acids: CASSFGRNTEAFF.

This sequence joins TRBV2 and TRBJ2-2, with 11 bases that match TRBD2. The CDR3 is made up of 15 amino acids. CDR1 is SNHLY, CDR2 FYNNEI, per germline. Unmatched junction bases numbered 6, after V lost 7 bases and J lost 5 bases. The CDR3 spells CASKRLAGNTGELFF. The CDR3 region has the DNA TGTGCCAGCAAGAGACTAGCGGGAAATACCGGGGAGCTGTTTTTT.

This chain joins TRBV27 and TRBJ2-7; no clear D. The ends were cut back, 7 bases at V and 7 bases at J, with 17 bases in the middle. The CDR3 totals 13 residues. Germline loops: CDR1 MNHEY, CDR2 SMNVEV (reference sequence). CDR3 in DNA: TGTGCCAGCAAGTCCCCAGCCCTACGGGAGCAGTACTTC. Its translation is CASKSPALREQYF.

The rearrangement joins TRBV5-1 to TRBJ1-5; D call uncertain. The CDR3 length is 16 residues. Trimming took 0 bases from V and 3 from J, leaving 13 bases between them. Germline assignment: CDR1 SGHRS and CDR2 YFSETQ. In DNA form, the CDR3 reads TGCGCCAGCAGCTTGGATCCGGGGAGGAACAATCAGCCCCAGCATTTT. Its protein product is CASSLDPGRNNQPQHF.

The chain uses TRBV5-1 and TRBJ2-5; 9 bases agree with TRBD1. V was pared by 4 bases and J by 3 bases, with 1 base of the junction left unmatched. This CDR3 region has 13 residues. Germline loops: CDR1 SGHRS, CDR2 YFSETQ. CDR3 sequence (DNA): TGCGCCAGCAGCGGGACAGGGAAAGAGACCCAGTACTTC. Its translation: CASSGTGKETQYF.

V gene TRBV7-2 combines with J gene TRBJ2-3; 8 nucleotides align to TRBD1. Germline CDR1 reads SGHTA; CDR2 reads FQGNSA. CDR3 length equals 15 residues. V was pared by 1 base and J by 2 bases, with 2 bases of the junction left unmatched. In DNA, the CDR3 is TGTGCCAGCAGCTTAGGGACAGGGCACACAGATACGCAGTATTTT. Its translation is CASSLGTGHTDTQYF.

This clonotype has only a few counts. V and J are TRBV24-1 and TRBJ2-7; D gene ambiguous. V was trimmed by 4 bases and J by 4 bases, leaving 13 bases between them. The CDR3 is 14 amino acids. CDR1 KGHDR and CDR2 SFDVKD come from the germline V gene. The CDR3 sequence is CATSDPCAKYEQYF. DNA of the CDR3: TGTGCCACCAGTGACCCCTGCGCTAAGTACGAGCAGTACTTC.

This clonotype occurred a few times. The junction shows a germline mismatch at one end, possibly a read error. The rearrangement links TRBV10-3 to TRBJ2-2; a weak D match, TRBD1 (6 bases). Germline CDR1 ENHRY, CDR2 SYGVKD. The CDR3 sequence is 16 residues long. The CDR3: CAISEHRDKDTGELFF. The CDR3 DNA reads TGTGCCATCAGTGAACACCGGGACAAAGACACGGGGGAGCTGTTTTTT.

Points on this clonotype: Mismatch with germline at one junction end may stem from a read error. The chain has TRBV10-3 and TRBJ2-5; 9 bases align to TRBD2. CDR3 length equals 14 residues. CDR1 and CDR2 from the germline V gene are ENHRY and SYGVKD. CDR3 DNA sequence: TGTGCCAGCAGTGACGGGACTAGCTATGAGACCCAGTACTTC. This sequence encodes CASSDGTSYETQYF.

This clonotype was detected only once. This chain links TRBV10-2 with TRBJ2-7; TRBD1 might be the D (6 bases). The germline V gene encodes CDR1 WSHSY and CDR2 SAAADI. V was shortened by 2 bases and J by 2 bases, with 10 bases between the two germline ends. The CDR3 length is 14 residues. CDR3 sequence: CASSERTVAYEQYF. Written as DNA, the CDR3 is TGCGCCAGCAGTGAGAGGACAGTGGCCTACGAGCAGTACTTC.

This chain links TRBV7-9 with TRBJ2-3; tentatively, D is TRBD1 or TRBD2 (5 bases each). The CDR3 loop spans 15 amino acids. The germline gives CDR1 SEHNR, CDR2 FQNEAQ (reference sequence). V lost 0 bases, J lost 2 bases, and 9 bases lay in between. In DNA, the CDR3 is TGTGCCAGCAGCTTAGCGGGACGAGCCACAGATACGCAGTATTTT. Translation gives CASSLAGRATDTQYF.

The rearrangement joins TRBV30 to TRBJ2-3; D not resolved. V lost 0 bases to trimming and J lost 0 bases, with 7 bases between them. This CDR3 comprises 14 residues. Looked up from germline, CDR1 is GTSNPN and CDR2 is SVGIG (reference sequence). The CDR3 reads CAWSVGGSTDTQYF. The CDR3 bases are TGTGCCTGGAGTGTTGGCGGTAGCACAGATACGCAGTATTTT.

This chain uses TRBV28 with TRBJ1-5; D gene unclear. The V and J ends lost 4 bases and 3 bases respectively, with 4 bases between them. CDR1 is MDHEN, CDR2 SYDVKM, per germline. The CDR3 is made up of 12 amino acids. The CDR3 DNA reads as TGTGCCAGCAGTTCTAACAATCAGCCCCAGCATTTT. It is translated as CASSSNNQPQHF. Based on the CDR3 plus reference TRBV28 and TRBJ1-5, the full variable domain is DVKVTQSSRYLVKRTGEKVFLECVQDMDHENMFWYRQDPGLGLRLIYFSYDVKMKEKGDIPEGYSVSREKKERFSLILESASTNQTSMYLCASSSNNQPQHFGDGTRLSIL.